These 15 T cell receptor beta chains share one sample of origin, sequenced in a study of shared clonotypes between healthy human individuals. Measured with immunoSEQ multiplex PCR; TCRdb has only the in-frame clones, and not every one. Of roughly 2.5 million clones listed, around 94% are singletons. The sequenced sample consisted of naive CD4+ T cells sorted from blood. Described subset: CD45RA+ positively selected. The source of these receptors is a man between 18 and 29 years old in good health.

V is TRBV7-6 and J is TRBJ2-5; no firm D call. V was trimmed by 1 base and J by 1 base, leaving 16 bases between them. The CDR3 contains 17 residues. CDR1 and CDR2 from the germline V gene are SGHVS and FNYEAQ. CDR3 sequence reads: CASSLVGIRALQETQYF. DNA for the CDR3: TGTGCCAGCAGCTTAGTAGGGATACGGGCCCTCCAAGAGACCCAGTACTTC.

The chain links TRBV6-5 to TRBJ2-7; 8 bases agree with TRBD1. Germline V CDR1 and CDR2: MNHEY, SVGAGI. The J segment lost 3 bases and the V segment lost 6 bases, leaving 10 bases of the junction unmatched. The CDR3 loop spans 15 amino acids. The CDR3 DNA is TGTGCCAGCAGACCGTCAGGGGGCGCCGGCTACGAGCAGTACTTC. Translated: CASRPSGGAGYEQYF.

The V and J genes are TRBV5-6 and TRBJ2-2; 10 bases agree with TRBD1. With V trimmed by 4 bases and J by 4 bases, 4 bases remained unmatched. Germline V gives CDR1 SGHDT, CDR2 YYEEEE. This CDR3 region has 15 residues. CDR3 sequence reads: CASSLGQGGTGELFF. CDR3 sequence (DNA): TGTGCCAGCAGCCTAGGACAGGGGGGCACCGGGGAGCTGTTTTTT.

In DNA, the CDR3 is TGTGCCAGCTCTCCAGGACCGACACGCGAGCAGTACTTC. It is translated as CASSPGPTREQYF. The V and J genes are TRBV18 and TRBJ2-7; D gene ambiguous. From germline, CDR1 is KGHSH and CDR2 LQKENI. V gave up 6 bases and J gave up 6 bases, with 15 bases separating them. This CDR3 is 13 amino acids long.

Of note for this clone: The same CDR3 can be traced to other DNA sequences in this sample. The chain carries TRBV18 and TRBJ1-1, with D unclear. Germline CDR1 and CDR2: KGHSH and LQKENI. CDR3 length: 14 amino acids. Trimming removed 1 base at V and 1 base at J, with 7 bases between. CDR3 sequence reads: CASSPLEGNTEAFF. The CDR3 DNA follows: TGTGCCAGCTCACCACTTGAGGGGAACACTGAAGCTTTCTTT.

J is TRBJ2-3 and V is TRBV6-1, with D tentatively TRBD2 (5 bases). Germline V gene lookup returns CDR1 MNHNS and CDR2 SASEGT. V was trimmed by 9 bases and J by 10 bases, leaving 8 bases between them. The CDR3 has 9 residues. The CDR3 loop reads CARAEAQYF. CDR3 sequence (DNA): TGTGCCAGAGCGGAGGCGCAGTATTTT.

The CDR3: CASSEVPSSGSRETQYF. DNA of the CDR3: TGTGCCAGCAGTGAAGTTCCGTCTAGCGGGAGTAGGGAGACCCAGTACTTC. V gene TRBV2 combines with J gene TRBJ2-5; 10 bases match TRBD2. The V segment lost 1 base and the J segment 5 bases; nucleotides outside the gene matches: 10. The CDR3 has 17 residues. The germline gives CDR1 SNHLY, CDR2 FYNNEI.

V and J are TRBV2 and TRBJ2-2; no reliable D call. Deletions cut 0 bases from V and 5 bases from J, with 10 bases between. CDR3 size: 15 residues. Germline V gives CDR1 SNHLY, CDR2 FYNNEI. The CDR3 region is CASSEARQKTGELFF. In DNA, the CDR3 is TGTGCCAGCAGTGAAGCGCGCCAGAAGACCGGGGAGCTGTTTTTT.

The chain joins TRBV6-1 to TRBJ2-2; 8 nucleotides agree with TRBD1. The germline V gene encodes CDR1 MNHNS and CDR2 SASEGT. This CDR3 is 14 amino acids long. V shed 6 bases, J shed 0 bases, and the junction held 0 bases outside the gene matches. The CDR3, as DNA: TGTGCCAGCAGGGGACAGGCGAACACCGGGGAGCTGTTTTTT. It encodes CASRGQANTGELFF.

In the case of this clone: The sample holds other DNA sequences that translate to the same CDR3. The chain has TRBV10-2 and TRBJ2-5; D perhaps matches TRBD1 (6 bases). Germline V gives CDR1 WSHSY, CDR2 SAAADI. This CDR3 has 14 residues. The V and J ends lost 3 bases and 1 base respectively, with 9 bases between them. The CDR3 DNA reads TGCGCCAGCAGTGAACAGGGTGGCCAAGAGACCCAGTACTTC. Its translation: CASSEQGGQETQYF.

The V gene is TRBV9, the J gene TRBJ2-1, with D perhaps matching TRBD2 (6 bases). Trimming took off 0 bases at V and 3 bases at J, with 10 bases between the two ends. Germline CDR1 SGDLS, CDR2 YYNGEE. CDR3 size: 15 residues. CDR3 sequence reads: CASSVDGDFYNEQFF. Written as DNA, the CDR3 is TGTGCCAGCAGCGTAGACGGGGACTTCTACAATGAGCAGTTCTTC.

This chain uses TRBV2 with TRBJ2-3; D possibly matches TRBD1 or TRBD2 (5 bases each). CDR3 length: 16 residues. Per the germline V gene, CDR1 is SNHLY and CDR2 is FYNNEI. Trimming took off 1 base at V and 2 bases at J, with 13 bases between the two ends. The CDR3 reads CASSEVSGTHTDTQYF. CDR3 nucleotides: TGTGCCAGCAGTGAAGTTTCAGGGACCCACACAGATACGCAGTATTTT.

The chain carries TRBV28 and TRBJ1-4, with D perhaps TRBD1 (5 bases). CDR1 is MDHEN, CDR2 SYDVKM, per germline. The CDR3 extends over 16 amino acids. V lost 6 bases and J 3 bases, leaving 17 bases between the germline ends. This chain's CDR3 is CASSRGGVHANEKLFF. CDR3 DNA: TGTGCCAGCAGCCGCGGGGGGGTTCACGCTAATGAAAAACTGTTTTTT.

This chain connects TRBV6-1 to TRBJ2-5; TRBD2 might be the D (5 bases). Trimming removed 8 bases from V and 5 bases from J, with 9 bases in between. The CDR3 loop spans 11 amino acids. CDR1 and CDR2 from the germline V gene are MNHNS and SASEGT. CDR3 DNA sequence: TGTGCCAGCCTGGAGCGGGAGACCCAGTACTTC. This encodes CASLERETQYF.

The chain recombines TRBV5-4 with TRBJ2-2, with D unclear. Trimming removed 9 bases from V and 8 bases from J, with 11 bases in between. The CDR3 is made up of 11 amino acids. CDR1 is SGHNT and CDR2 is YYREEE in the germline V gene (reference sequence). The CDR3 DNA sequence: TGTGCCACCTCGGGTCGGGGGGAGCTGTTTTTT. Residues: CATSGRGELFF.